This is a list of T cell receptor beta chains from one sample in a study of T-cell reconstitution after alpha-beta-depleted transplantation in children. TCRdb re-called the PCR reads through MiXCR, storing one row per CDR3 protein. There are around 450,000 distinct CDR3 sequences in the sample; about 11% occur only once, and about 2.1% lies in the top ten. Here the sequenced sample was PBMCs, taken before TCRalphabeta/CD19-depleted stem cell transplant. The receptors stem from a child younger than 10 with inherited bone marrow failure, due to receive a stem cell transplant. Each CDR3 is given with its conserved first and last residue. A D gene is named only where the DNA matches it firmly. Clone size is shown for a subset of rows, as once, few, many or a class of expanded clone.

.,TRBJ2-7,TRBV7-9,.,TGTGCCAGCAGCGGAAGGCTAAGACCCACCCCCGAGCAGTACTTC,CASSGRLRPTPEQYF
.,TRBJ2-1,TRBV20-1,TRBD2,TGCAGTGTCGAGGATCCACTAGCGGGAGTCTATGAGCAGTTCTTC,CSVEDPLAGVYEQFF
many,TRBJ2-3,TRBV4-3,TRBD1,TGCGCCAGCAGCCAAGGACAGGGGATAGTTACAGATACGCAGTATTTT,CASSQGQGIVTDTQYF
many,TRBJ1-2,TRBV5-6,.,TGTGCCAGCAGGAACCTCGGGGGGGTTTATGGCTACACCTTC,CASRNLGGVYGYTF
many,TRBJ1-3,TRBV28,.,TGTGCCAGCAGTTATGGGACCTCCTCTGGAAACACCATATATTTT,CASSYGTSSGNTIYF
many,TRBJ2-7,TRBV5-1,.,TGCGCCAGCAGCTTGGCGGAGGTTTCCTACGAGCAGTACTTC,CASSLAEVSYEQYF
many,TRBJ2-5,TRBV2,.,TGTGCCAGCAAAGTACAAGAGACCCAGTACTTC,CASKVQETQYF
many,TRBJ2-1,TRBV28,TRBD2,TGTGCCAGCAGTCCAAAGCGGGAGGATATCTACAATGAGCAGTTCTTC,CASSPKREDIYNEQFF
.,TRBJ1-5,TRBV7-2,.,TGTGCCAGCAGCTTCAACAGCGGTCAGCCCCAGCATTTT,CASSFNSGQPQHF
.,TRBJ1-6,TRBV12-3/TRBV12-4,TRBD1,TGTGCCAGCAGTTACCGGGACAGCTATAATTCACCCCTCCACTTT,CASSYRDSYNSPLHF
.,TRBJ2-3,TRBV9,.,TGTGCCAGCAGCGTAGCGCCAGGGGGGGATACGCAGTATTTT,CASSVAPGGDTQYF
many,TRBJ1-4,TRBV27,.,TGTGCCAGCAGTTTCCCGGATTCAACTAATGAAAAACTGTTTTTT,CASSFPDSTNEKLFF
many,TRBJ2-2,TRBV2,.,TGTGCCAGCAGCCCGAGTTGGGAGAACACCGGGGAGCTGTTTTTT,CASSPSWENTGELFF
few,TRBJ1-1,TRBV20-1,.,TGCAGTGCTGTTCCGGGACTCACTGAAGCTTTCTTT,CSAVPGLTEAFF
.,TRBJ2-1,TRBV27,TRBD2,TGTGCCAGCAGTTTAGGAAGGACTAGCGGGAGGGTGGGCAATGAGCAGTTCTTC,CASSLGRTSGRVGNEQFF
many,TRBJ2-5,TRBV5-1,.,TGCGCCAGCAGCTTGAGTTCGGGCAGACAAGAGACCCAGTACTTC,CASSLSSGRQETQYF
.,TRBJ2-1,TRBV5-1,.,TGCGCCAGCAGCTCGGGGACTTCTCCCCTTTCAAAAAACAATGAGCAGTTCTTC,CASSSGTSPLSKNNEQFF
many,TRBJ2-3,TRBV21-1,.,TGTGCCAGCAGCAATCCCGGAAGCACAGATACGCAGTATTTT,CASSNPGSTDTQYF
many,TRBJ2-3,TRBV29-1,TRBD2,TGCAGCGTTGCAAATCTAGCGGGAGCAGGAGATACGCAGTATTTT,CSVANLAGAGDTQYF
many,TRBJ2-3,TRBV5-1,.,TGCGCCAGCAGCGGTTCTAGGGAGACGCAGTATTTT,CASSGSRETQYF
many,TRBJ2-3,TRBV4-2,.,TGTGCCAGCAGCCAAGGGGCGGGCACAGATACGCAGTATTTT,CASSQGAGTDTQYF
many,TRBJ2-5,TRBV7-8,.,TGTGCCAGCAGCCCTAGCTTCCAAGAGACCCAGTACTTC,CASSPSFQETQYF
.,TRBJ2-3,TRBV4-1,TRBD2,TGCGCCAGCAGCCAAGATCCTATTCTATATTCTGCGGGAGACGGAGATACGCAGTATTTT,CASSQDPILYSAGDGDTQYF
.,TRBJ1-1,TRBV18,.,TGTGCCAGCTCACCACCAGGGTGGAACACTGAAGCTTTCTTT,CASSPPGWNTEAFF
many,TRBJ2-2,TRBV11-2,TRBD2,TGTGCCAGCAGGCTAGCGGGAGTATCTACCGGGGAGCTGTTTTTT,CASRLAGVSTGELFF
many,TRBJ2-7,TRBV10-3,.,TGTGCCATCAGTGACCTAGGGGTCTCCTACGAGCAGTACTTC,CAISDLGVSYEQYF
many,TRBJ1-1,TRBV27,.,TGTGCCAGCAGTTTCTTCCAGGACGGTGAAGCTTTCTTT,CASSFFQDGEAFF
many,TRBJ1-5,TRBV7-2,.,TGTGCCAGCACTCAAGGCCCCTATAGCAATCAGCCCCAGCATTTT,CASTQGPYSNQPQHF
many,TRBJ2-7,TRBV9,TRBD1,TGTGCCAGCAGCCCCTCTTCCGGGACAGGGGCCTACGAGCAGTACTTC,CASSPSSGTGAYEQYF
many,TRBJ1-1,TRBV10-3,.,TGTGCCATCAGATCGCCTGCGAACACTGAAGCTTTCTTT,CAIRSPANTEAFF
many,TRBJ2-3,TRBV5-1,.,TGCGCCAGCGGGGCGGGATCCACAGATACGCAGTATTTT,CASGAGSTDTQYF
many,TRBJ2-4,TRBV3-1,.,TGTGCCAGCAGCCTCAGAACGGACGGGACCAGGGTAGCCAAAAACATTCAGTACTTC,CASSLRTDGTRVAKNIQYF
many,TRBJ2-7,TRBV9,TRBD1,TGTGCCAGCAGCCCGGGACAGAACTCCTACGAGCAGTACTTC,CASSPGQNSYEQYF
.,TRBJ2-7,TRBV7-2,.,TGTGCCAGCAGCGCACGACTAGGTCCCTACTACGAGCAGTACTTC,CASSARLGPYYEQYF
few,TRBJ2-7,TRBV6-6,TRBD1,TGTGCCAGCAGTTGGACAGGGTGGGAGCAGTACTTC,CASSWTGWEQYF
.,TRBJ2-7,TRBV10-3,TRBD2,TGTGCCATCAGTGAGTCGGCCCGGACTAGCGGGACCTACGAGCAGTACTTC,CAISESARTSGTYEQYF
.,TRBJ2-3,TRBV9,.,TGTGCCAGTCAGGGGAAGGGCACAGATACGCAGTATTTT,CASQGKGTDTQYF
many,TRBJ2-7,TRBV5-5,TRBD2,TGTGCCAGCAGCCATGGACTAGGTCATAGTTACGAGCAGTACTTC,CASSHGLGHSYEQYF
few,TRBJ2-1,TRBV12-3/TRBV12-4,TRBD2,TGTGCCAGCAGTTTAAGGGCTAGCGGGAGTGGTAATGAGCAGTTCTTC,CASSLRASGSGNEQFF
many,TRBJ2-5,TRBV5-4,.,TGTGCCAGCAGTTTTCGTCATAGCTTCCAAGAGACCCAGTACTTC,CASSFRHSFQETQYF
many,TRBJ1-2,TRBV7-9,.,TGTGCCAGCAGCCTATTTAACTATGGCTACACCTTC,CASSLFNYGYTF
many,TRBJ2-1,TRBV10-3,TRBD2,TGTGCCATCACTCCCGGGATAGCGGGCTACAATGAGCAGTTCTTC,CAITPGIAGYNEQFF
many,TRBJ2-1,TRBV9,TRBD2,TGTGCCAGCAGCGTAGTAAGCGGGAGTGCGAATGAGCAGTTCTTC,CASSVVSGSANEQFF
few,TRBJ1-1,TRBV30,.,TGTGCCTGGAGTGTACAAGGGGTAACTGAAGCTTTCTTT,CAWSVQGVTEAFF